What follows are 30 T cell receptor beta chains derived from one specimen sequenced in a study of shared clonotypes between healthy human individuals. Assay: immunoSEQ multiplex PCR; the TCRdb copy retains only in-frame clones and omits some. The sample gives almost 700,000 clones, just over 90% of which show up once; about 24% is in the top ten. CD45RO-negative, CCR7-selected cells formed the naive CD8 fraction, which excluded terminally differentiated effector memory CD45RA+ cells. The source material was naive CD8+ T cells sorted from blood. These TCRs come from a young man in good health.

This chain links TRBV11-2 with TRBJ2-2, with 8 bases identical to TRBD2. CDR3 size: 15 residues. The J segment lost 1 base and the V segment lost 5 bases, leaving 3 bases of the junction unmatched. Germline V CDR1 and CDR2: SGHAT, FQNNGV. CDR3 nucleotide sequence: TGTGCCAGCAGCGACCTAGCGGGGAACACCGGGGAGCTGTTTTTT. It yields the protein CASSDLAGNTGELFF.

This rearrangement joins TRBV27 to TRBJ2-7; 10 positions agree with TRBD1. This CDR3 comprises 14 residues. The V gene end was trimmed by 5 bases and the J gene end by 5 bases; junction bases not matched to a gene: 6. CDR1 and CDR2 (germline): MNHEY, SMNVEV (reference sequence). CDR3 coding DNA: TGTGCCAGCAGTATCCGGGACAGGGGCAACGAGCAGTACTTC. It is translated as CASSIRDRGNEQYF.

The chain uses TRBV10-3 and TRBJ2-7; D is undetermined. This CDR3 is built from 13 residues. V was cut by 8 bases and J by 3 bases, with 14 bases left in between. CDR1 ENHRY and CDR2 SYGVKD come from the germline V gene. Here the CDR3 DNA reads TGTGCCATCGGTACCGGACGGGTCTACGAGCAGTACTTC. This sequence encodes CAIGTGRVYEQYF.

The CDR3 nucleotides read TGTGCCAGCAGCTCGCGACAGGCCGATTTAGGGTACGAGCAGTACTTC. It specifies CASSSRQADLGYEQYF. The chain joins TRBV13 to TRBJ2-7, with D perhaps TRBD1 (6 bases). The V end lost 4 bases, the J end lost 4 bases, and 20 bases lay between the germline ends. The CDR3 consists of 16 residues. Germline CDR1 PRHDT, CDR2 FYEKMQ (reference sequence). Full variable domain (remainder filled in from reference TRBV13 and TRBJ2-7): AAGVIQSPRHLIKEKRETATLKCYPIPRHDTVYWYQQGPGQDPQFLISFYEKMQSDKGSIPDRFSAQQFSDYHSELNMSSLELGDSALYFCASSSRQADLGYEQYFGPGTRLTVT.

CDR3 DNA sequence: TGCGCCAGCAGCTCGGGACGGACTCGCGGGGAGCTGTTTTTT. This encodes CASSSGRTRGELFF. This chain links TRBV5-1 with TRBJ2-2; tentatively, D is TRBD1 or TRBD2 (5 bases each). Germline CDR1 and CDR2: SGHRS and YFSETQ. V gave up 3 bases and J gave up 7 bases, with 13 bases separating them. The length of the CDR3 is 14 residues.

As for this clone: Distinct nucleotide sequences in the sample also encode this CDR3. This chain joins TRBV11-3 and TRBJ2-3; D is unclear. Germline-derived CDR1 and CDR2 are SGHNT and YENEEA. The CDR3 has 12 residues. V shed 5 bases and J shed 3 bases, with 6 bases lying between them. The CDR3 sequence is CASSARTDTQYF. As DNA, the CDR3 is TGTGCCAGCAGCGCAAGGACAGATACGCAGTATTTT.

This chain uses TRBV29-1 with TRBJ2-3; a weak D match, TRBD1 (6 bases). Germline values: CDR1 SQVTM, CDR2 ANQGSEA. The CDR3 extends over 14 amino acids. V lost 2 bases and J 3 bases, leaving 12 bases between the germline ends. CDR3 residues: CSVEKRDITDTQYF. As DNA, the CDR3 is TGCAGCGTTGAAAAGAGGGACATTACAGATACGCAGTATTTT.

This clone appeared many times. The chain carries TRBV19 and TRBJ2-2; the D is unclear. The germline V gene encodes CDR1 LNHDA and CDR2 SQIVND (reference sequence). The CDR3 runs 13 residues. With 6 bases removed from V and 2 bases from J, the gap between germline ends came to 7 bases. CDR3 sequence reads: CASRALNTGELFF. The CDR3 nucleotides are TGTGCCAGTAGGGCACTCAACACCGGGGAGCTGTTTTTT.

This chain connects TRBV4-1 to TRBJ2-7; 9 nucleotides line up with TRBD2. The CDR3 consists of 16 residues. CDR1 is MGHRA, CDR2 YSYEKL, per germline. J was trimmed by 3 bases and V by 0 bases; bases with no gene match: 6. The CDR3 reads CASSQDALAGLYEQYF. The CDR3 nucleotides read TGCGCCAGCAGCCAAGATGCTCTAGCGGGACTCTACGAGCAGTACTTC.

The chain recombines TRBV11-2 with TRBJ2-2; 7 nucleotides match TRBD1. The CDR3 has 15 amino acids. Germline V gives CDR1 SGHAT, CDR2 FQNNGV. The trim removed 5 bases at V and 6 bases at J, leaving 9 bases unmatched. CDR3 coding DNA: TGTGCCAGCAGCCCCGGGACAGAAAGGTCCGGGGAGCTGTTTTTT. This sequence encodes CASSPGTERSGELFF.

The chain employs TRBV18 and TRBJ2-5, with no clear D. The CDR3 length is 11 residues. V lost 10 bases and J lost 4, with 10 bases in between. The germline CDR1 and CDR2 sequences are KGHSH and LQKENI. Written as DNA, the CDR3 is TGTGCCACCCCGCCCGGAGAGACCCAGTACTTC. Amino acids: CATPPGETQYF. Supplemented by reference TRBV18 and TRBJ2-5, the full variable domain reads NAGVMQNPRHLVRRRGQEARLRCSPMKGHSHVYWYRQLPEEGLKFMVYLQKENIIDESGMPKERFSAEFPKEGPSILRIQQVVRGDSAAYFCATPPGETQYFGPGTRLLVL.

The CDR3 DNA is TGTGCCAGCAGCTTAGGGACAGGTAGCTCCTACGAGCAGTACTTC. The encoded protein is CASSLGTGSSYEQYF. The chain combines TRBV7-7 with TRBJ2-7; TRBD1 matches 7 bases. Germline V CDR1 and CDR2: SSHAT, FNYEAQ (reference sequence). The CDR3 has 15 residues. V was pared by 1 base and J by 0 bases, with 3 bases of the junction left unmatched.

Only one count was recorded for this clone. V and J are TRBV19 and TRBJ2-7; TRBD2 agrees at 7 bases. Germline V lookup: CDR1 LNHDA, CDR2 SQIVND (reference sequence). The CDR3 runs to 15 residues. V lost 6 bases to trimming and J lost 4 bases; unmatched junction nucleotides: 12. The CDR3: CASSFAAGDRYEQYF. CDR3 DNA sequence: TGTGCCAGTAGCTTCGCGGCGGGAGATAGATACGAGCAGTACTTC.

A note on this clone: Other nucleotide sequences in the sample specify the same CDR3. The V gene is TRBV27, the J gene TRBJ1-5; the D is unclear. CDR1 MNHEY and CDR2 SMNVEV come from the germline V gene (reference sequence). Trimming took 2 bases from V and 0 from J, leaving 5 bases between them. The CDR3 is 14 amino acids. The CDR3 DNA is TGTGCCAGCAGTTTAGGAGGTAGCAATCAGCCCCAGCATTTT. It specifies CASSLGGSNQPQHF.

This sequence joins TRBV11-3 and TRBJ2-7; possibly TRBD2 for D (5 bases). CDR1 and CDR2 (germline): SGHNT, YENEEA. The CDR3 consists of 14 residues. The V and J ends lost 1 base and 7 bases respectively, with 14 bases between them. The CDR3 sequence: CASSLGGGEREQYF. DNA for the CDR3: TGTGCCAGCAGCTTAGGCGGCGGAGAGCGGGAGCAGTACTTC.

The V gene is TRBV5-6, the J gene TRBJ2-1, with D possibly matching TRBD2 (6 bases). V was shortened by 4 bases and J by 4 bases, with 12 bases between the two germline ends. The CDR3 is 14 amino acids. Germline V gene data show CDR1 as SGHDT and CDR2 as YYEEEE. Here the CDR3 reads CASSPVGLYNEQFF. The CDR3 DNA reads as TGTGCCAGCAGCCCTGTGGGACTTTACAATGAGCAGTTCTTC.

This chain uses TRBV5-8 with TRBJ2-7; TRBD2 matches at 8 bases. After removal of 0 bases from V and 3 bases from J, the junction contained 8 bases not matched to a gene. This CDR3 comprises 16 residues. Germline CDR1 SGHTS, CDR2 YDEGEE. The CDR3 coding sequence is TGTGCCAGCAGCTTGGGTGGAGCGGGAGTTGACTACGAGCAGTACTTC. As protein: CASSLGGAGVDYEQYF.

The gene calls are TRBV14 and TRBJ2-7; no clear D. Trimming stripped 4 bases from V and 2 bases from J, with 12 bases between. CDR3 length equals 14 residues. Germline V lookup: CDR1 SGHDN, CDR2 FVKESK. The CDR3 nucleotides read TGTGCCAGCAGCCTAAATACTGGGGCCTACGAGCAGTACTTC. Translating it yields CASSLNTGAYEQYF.

The V call is TRBV28, the J call TRBJ2-3, with 13 bases lining up with TRBD2. Germline lookup yields CDR1 MDHEN and CDR2 SYDVKM. The J segment lost 3 bases and the V segment lost 8 bases, leaving 2 bases of the junction unmatched. This CDR3 is built from 14 residues. CDR3 amino acids: CASGGLAGTDTQYF. In nucleotides, the CDR3 is TGTGCCAGCGGGGGACTAGCGGGAACAGATACGCAGTATTTT.

This chain uses TRBV28 with TRBJ2-7, with TRBD2 matching 10 bases. Germline CDR1 reads MDHEN; CDR2 reads SYDVKM. CDR3 length equals 18 residues. V trimming: 4 bases; J trimming: 0 bases; junction bases outside the gene matches: 12. The CDR3 region is CASSSAPGLAPSSYEQYF. Here the CDR3 DNA reads TGTGCCAGCAGTTCAGCGCCGGGACTAGCGCCGAGCTCCTACGAGCAGTACTTC.

The chain employs TRBV5-4 and TRBJ1-4; 10 nucleotides agree with TRBD1. Trimming cost V 3 bases and J 0 bases; bases outside gene matches: 2. The CDR3 runs 16 residues. The V gene's germline CDR1 is SGHNT and CDR2 YYREEE (reference sequence). The CDR3, as DNA: TGTGCCAGCAGCTCAGGACAGGGGGCAACTAATGAAAAACTGTTTTTT. It specifies CASSSGQGATNEKLFF.

The chain uses TRBV7-2 and TRBJ2-1; TRBD1 agrees at 9 bases. The germline V gene encodes CDR1 SGHTA and CDR2 FQGNSA. The CDR3 length is 15 residues. The J segment lost 8 bases and the V segment lost 2 bases, leaving 7 bases of the junction unmatched. CDR3 residues: CASSLFVGTGYEQFF. As DNA, the CDR3 is TGTGCCAGCAGCTTATTCGTCGGGACAGGGTATGAGCAGTTCTTC.

The rearrangement joins TRBV7-9 to TRBJ2-7, with 10 bases lining up with TRBD2. J gave up 6 bases and V 5 bases, and 10 bases lay outside the gene matches. Germline loops: CDR1 SEHNR, CDR2 FQNEAQ (reference sequence). This CDR3 is 15 amino acids long. In DNA, the CDR3 is TGTGCCAGCAGCCCAAGGGTGGAGCGGGAGGGCGAGCAGTACTTC. As protein: CASSPRVEREGEQYF.

This sequence joins TRBV6-5 and TRBJ2-5, with TRBD2 identical over 7 bases. Trimming took 5 bases from V and 5 from J; bases not matched to a gene: 5. This CDR3 has 13 amino acids. Germline values: CDR1 MNHEY, CDR2 SVGAGI. The CDR3 coding sequence is TGTGCCAGCAGTCTGACTAGCTTGGAGACCCAGTACTTC. Translated, it gives CASSLTSLETQYF.

The V gene is TRBV9, the J gene TRBJ2-3; 11 bases are a match to TRBD2. CDR3 length: 15 residues. The germline gives CDR1 SGDLS, CDR2 YYNGEE. V lost 0 bases and J lost 12; bases outside the gene matches: 9. DNA of the CDR3: TGTGCCAGCAGCGTAGGTGGAACTAGCGGGGGACTACAGTATTTT. The encoded protein is CASSVGGTSGGLQYF. The variable domain in full, with the rest retrieved from reference TRBV9 and TRBJ2-3, is DSGVTQTPKHLITATGQRVTLRCSPRSGDLSVYWYQQSLDQGLQFLIQYYNGEERAKGNILERFSAQQFPDLHSELNLSSLELGDSALYFCASSVGGTSGGLQYFGPGTRLTVL.

The chain carries TRBV2 and TRBJ2-7; 11 nucleotides line up with TRBD2. Per germline, CDR1 SNHLY and CDR2 FYNNEI. The CDR3 runs 14 residues. J was trimmed by 3 bases and V by 6 bases; bases with no gene match: 4. CDR3 sequence (DNA): TGTGCCAGCAGCTTGGGACTAGCGGTCTACGAGCAGTACTTC. It codes for CASSLGLAVYEQYF.

This rearrangement joins TRBV9 to TRBJ2-6; 9 bases match TRBD1. CDR3 length equals 20 residues. Losses at the gene ends were 4 bases for V and 0 bases for J; bases not matched to a gene: 14. The germline CDR1 and CDR2 sequences are SGDLS and YYNGEE. This CDR3 is CASSKGAGQGLSSGANVLTF. The CDR3 DNA is TGTGCCAGCAGCAAGGGGGCGGGACAGGGTCTGTCCTCTGGGGCCAACGTCCTGACTTTC.

The chain uses TRBV28 and TRBJ1-2; the D is unclear. This CDR3 is built from 13 residues. Germline V gives CDR1 MDHEN, CDR2 SYDVKM. Trimming took 1 base from V and 4 from J, leaving 7 bases between them. CDR3 loop: CASSLSLSYGYTF. For the CDR3, the DNA is TGTGCCAGCAGTTTATCCCTAAGCTATGGCTACACCTTC.

Details on this clone: This CDR3 is also generated by other DNA sequences in the sample. The chain is built from TRBV4-1 and TRBJ2-7; TRBD2 matches 12 bases. The trim removed 4 bases at V and 3 bases at J, leaving 1 base unmatched. CDR1 and CDR2 (germline): MGHRA, YSYEKL. The CDR3 is 14 amino acids. The CDR3 sequence is CASSLTSGSYEQYF. As DNA, the CDR3 is TGCGCCAGCAGCCTGACTAGCGGGAGCTACGAGCAGTACTTC.

The CDR3 coding sequence is TGTGCCAGCAGTGAACTTAAGACCACAGATACGCAGTATTTT. Protein sequence: CASSELKTTDTQYF. V and J are TRBV6-1 and TRBJ2-3, with no clear D. Germline CDR1 and CDR2: MNHNS and SASEGT. Trimming pared 2 bases from V and 2 bases from J, leaving 8 bases between. The length of the CDR3 is 14 residues.